The 3 T cell receptor beta chains listed next were all sequenced from one sample in a study of T cell responses to AZD1222 COVID-19 vaccine. Clones were sequenced by immunoSEQ multiplex PCR, and TCRdb holds only the in-frame ones, with some missing. Of over 90,000 clones listed, 90% are singletons. Material: peripheral blood, obtained on day 0 of AZD1222 vaccination. Receptors were obtained from an adult in good health.

This sequence joins TRBV7-9 and TRBJ2-7; D is perhaps TRBD1 or TRBD2 (5 bases each). Germline V gene data show CDR1 as SEHNR and CDR2 as FQNEAQ (reference sequence). V dropped 3 bases and J dropped 5 bases, with 11 bases sitting between them. There are 13 residues in the CDR3. The CDR3 sequence is CASSLGLGDEQYF. CDR3 sequence (DNA): TGTGCCAGCAGCTTGGGTTTGGGGGACGAGCAGTACTTC. The full variable domain, in which reference TRBV7-9 and TRBJ2-7 provide the parts outside the CDR3, is DTGVSQNPRHKITKRGQNVTFRCDPISEHNRLYWYRQTLGQGPEFLTYFQNEAQLEKSRLLSDRFSAERPKGSFSTLEIQRTEQGDSAMYLCASSLGLGDEQYFGPGTRLTVT.

V and J are TRBV4-2 and TRBJ2-3, with D possibly being TRBD1 or TRBD2 (6 bases each). The V end lost 6 bases, the J end lost 0 bases, and 19 bases lay between the germline ends. The CDR3 loop spans 17 amino acids. CDR1 is LGHNA, CDR2 YNFKEQ, per germline. The CDR3 loop reads CASRSRGGWVSTDTQYF. In DNA form, the CDR3 reads TGTGCCAGCAGGTCCCGAGGGGGGTGGGTGAGCACAGATACGCAGTATTTT.

Comment on this clone: The sample holds other DNA sequences that translate to the same CDR3. The rearrangement links TRBV5-4 to TRBJ2-7; no reliable D call. Per the germline V gene, CDR1 is SGHNT and CDR2 is YYREEE (reference sequence). Between the trimmed V and J ends, which lost 0 bases and 0 bases, there was a span of 7 bases. The CDR3 is 14 amino acids. Here the CDR3 reads CASSLVGGSYEQYF. The DNA for the CDR3 is TGTGCCAGCAGCTTGGTGGGCGGCTCCTACGAGCAGTACTTC.